These 28 T cell receptor beta chains came from one sample sequenced in a study of PD-L1 blockade in urothelial cancer. Time point here: peripheral blood 6 weeks after treatment start. The assay was immunoSEQ multiplex PCR, and TCRdb's table has in-frame clones only and misses some. The sample lists roughly 100,000 clones; 70% to 90% were seen once. Sequencing used PBMCs, obtained around atezolizumab (anti-PD-L1) treatment. These receptors were obtained from a man in his 70s with urothelial cancer.

This chain uses TRBV2 with TRBJ2-7; 15 nucleotides line up with TRBD2. The germline V gene encodes CDR1 SNHLY and CDR2 FYNNEI. CDR3 size: 16 residues. V was pared by 7 bases and J by 8 bases, with 12 bases of the junction left unmatched. The CDR3 loop reads CASTAGLAGGITKQYF. The CDR3, as DNA: TGTGCCAGCACTGCGGGACTAGCGGGAGGCATCACGAAGCAGTACTTC.

The chain is built from TRBV6-6 and TRBJ1-2; TRBD1 agrees at 7 bases. Trimming took 7 bases from V and 0 from J; bases not matched to a gene: 2. Looked up from germline, CDR1 is MNHNY and CDR2 is SVGAGI (reference sequence). The CDR3 is 13 amino acids. The CDR3 DNA reads as TGTGCCAGCATTGACAGGGCTAACTATGGCTACACCTTC. Translated, it gives CASIDRANYGYTF.

The chain combines TRBV5-1 with TRBJ1-1; 7 bases align to TRBD1. CDR3 length: 15 amino acids. Germline CDR1 reads SGHRS; CDR2 reads YFSETQ. The J segment lost 1 base and the V segment lost 4 bases, leaving 7 bases of the junction unmatched. CDR3 nucleotide sequence: TGCGCCAGCAGCCTCATGACAGGGCCGAACACTGAAGCTTTCTTT. It codes for CASSLMTGPNTEAFF.

This clone was counted once. This sequence joins TRBV25-1 and TRBJ1-3; no firm D call. Deletions cut 3 bases from V and 0 bases from J, with 15 bases between. The CDR3 is made up of 17 amino acids. Germline V gives CDR1 MGHDK, CDR2 SYGVNS. The CDR3 DNA reads TGTGCCAGCAGTGACCCGTGGCAGGCCCACTCTGGAAACACCATATATTTT. It codes for CASSDPWQAHSGNTIYF.

This sequence joins TRBV11-2 and TRBJ1-1; TRBD1 might be the D (6 bases). The CDR3 extends over 12 amino acids. V lost 10 bases and J lost 7, with 16 bases in between. Germline V CDR1 and CDR2: SGHAT, FQNNGV. CDR3 protein: CAIDGGRREAFF. The CDR3 DNA reads TGTGCCATAGATGGGGGCAGGCGTGAAGCTTTCTTT.

This clone has more than one count but fewer than ten. The genes are TRBV25-1 and TRBJ1-2; possibly TRBD1 for D (5 bases). The ends were cut back, 6 bases at V and 1 base at J, with 6 bases in the middle. Germline loops: CDR1 MGHDK, CDR2 SYGVNS. The CDR3 runs to 12 residues. Here the CDR3 reads CASRDNNYGYTF. As DNA, the CDR3 is TGTGCCAGCAGGGACAATAACTATGGCTACACCTTC.

Note on this clone: Distinct nucleotide sequences in the sample also encode this CDR3. The chain is built from TRBV5-1 and TRBJ2-7, with 7 bases matching TRBD1. Germline CDR1 SGHRS, CDR2 YFSETQ. This CDR3 contains 14 residues. With 4 bases clipped from V and 3 bases from J, the junction kept 7 bases outside the gene matches. The CDR3 coding sequence is TGCGCCAGCAGCCTTGGGACAGACAACTACGAGCAGTACTTC. Translating gives CASSLGTDNYEQYF.

The rearrangement joins TRBV10-3 to TRBJ2-7, with D possibly being TRBD2 (6 bases). The CDR3 is 17 amino acids. V dropped 3 bases and J dropped 2 bases, with 20 bases sitting between them. Germline V CDR1 and CDR2: ENHRY, SYGVKD. CDR3 sequence reads: CAISDSAGKGRTYEQYF. As DNA, the CDR3 is TGTGCCATCAGTGACTCGGCGGGGAAAGGTAGGACCTACGAGCAGTACTTC.

This chain connects TRBV4-1 to TRBJ2-7; 7 bases line up with TRBD2. This CDR3 region has 17 residues. V trimming: 4 bases; J trimming: 7 bases; junction bases outside the gene matches: 19. Germline V CDR1 and CDR2: MGHRA, YSYEKL. CDR3 sequence (DNA): TGCGCCAGCAGCCCCCGGAGGGCTAGCGGTGAGGGTCAAGAGCAGTACTTC. Translation: CASSPRRASGEGQEQYF.

The chain has TRBV7-2 and TRBJ2-3, with 8 bases lining up with TRBD2. From germline, CDR1 is SGHTA and CDR2 FQGNSA. The junction had 9 bases not matched to a gene; V was cut back by 5 bases and J by 2 bases. The CDR3 covers 16 residues. The CDR3 region is CASSPHGGGNTDTQYF. CDR3 sequence (DNA): TGTGCCAGCAGCCCCCACGGGGGGGGAAACACAGATACGCAGTATTTT. The whole variable domain, remainder taken from reference TRBV7-2 and TRBJ2-3, is GAGVSQSPSNKVTEKGKDVELRCDPISGHTALYWYRQSLGQGLEFLIYFQGNSAPDKSGLPSDRFSAERTGGSVSTLTIQRTQQEDSAVYLCASSPHGGGNTDTQYFGPGTRLTVL.

CDR3 sequence (DNA): TGTGCCAGCAGTATACCCGAGACTGGAAACACCATATATTTT. Translating it yields CASSIPETGNTIYF. The gene calls are TRBV7-3 and TRBJ1-3; D is uncertain. Germline V gene sequence: CDR1 SGHTA, CDR2 FQGTGA. CDR3 size: 14 residues. V was trimmed by 6 bases and J by 2 bases, leaving 11 bases between them.

V and J are TRBV11-2 and TRBJ2-5, with TRBD1 identical over 9 bases. With V trimmed by 5 bases and J by 7 bases, 8 bases remained unmatched. In germline, CDR1 is SGHAT, CDR2 FQNNGV. The CDR3 runs 14 residues. CDR3 sequence: CASSPQDRGGTQYF. CDR3 coding DNA: TGTGCCAGCAGCCCCCAGGACAGGGGTGGGACCCAGTACTTC.

CDR3 coding DNA: TGTGCCAGTAGCACCACGTGGCAGGCTCGCTACGAGCAGTACTTC. Its translation: CASSTTWQARYEQYF. The chain is built from TRBV19 and TRBJ2-7; D remains ambiguous. With 6 bases removed from V and 3 bases from J, the gap between germline ends came to 18 bases. CDR1 LNHDA and CDR2 SQIVND come from the germline V gene (reference sequence). The CDR3 contains 15 residues. Full variable domain (outside the CDR3, taken from reference TRBV19 and TRBJ2-7): DGGITQSPKYLFRKEGQNVTLSCEQNLNHDAMYWYRQDPGQGLRLIYYSQIVNDFQKGDIAEGYSVSREKKESFPLTVTSAQKNPTAFYLCASSTTWQARYEQYFGPGTRLTVT.

The V call is TRBV11-1, the J call TRBJ2-3, with 8 bases that match TRBD2. The CDR3 extends over 15 amino acids. The germline V gene has CDR1 SGHAT and CDR2 FQDESV (reference sequence). The V gene end was trimmed by 5 bases and the J gene end by 5 bases; junction bases not matched to a gene: 9. CDR3 coding DNA: TGTGCCAGCAGCCCGTCGAGCGGGAGAGGAGATACGCAGTATTTT. This gives the protein CASSPSSGRGDTQYF.

This clone showed up just a few times. This rearrangement joins TRBV12-5 to TRBJ1-3, with D possibly TRBD1 on 6 matching bases. The germline gives CDR1 LGHNT, CDR2 FRNRAP. The CDR3 has 15 amino acids. Deletions cut 10 bases from V and 0 bases from J, with 16 bases between. The CDR3 loop is CANEMTGGSGNTIYF. The CDR3 nucleotides are TGTGCTAATGAGATGACAGGAGGCTCTGGAAACACCATATATTTT.

The genes are TRBV11-2 and TRBJ2-5; D call uncertain. Per the germline V gene, CDR1 is SGHAT and CDR2 is FQNNGV. V was cut by 4 bases and J by 1 base, with 4 bases left in between. The CDR3 is made up of 12 amino acids. The CDR3 protein is CASSSFQETQYF. The CDR3 DNA is TGTGCCAGCAGCTCCTTCCAAGAGACCCAGTACTTC.

The chain employs TRBV29-1 and TRBJ2-1, with a possible D match to TRBD1 (6 bases). V was trimmed by 4 bases and J by 8 bases, leaving 12 bases between them. The CDR3 spans 12 residues. Germline CDR1 and CDR2: SQVTM and ANQGSEA. In nucleotides, the CDR3 is TGCAGCGTTGGCCAGGGGTCAGATGAGCAGTTCTTC. It yields the protein CSVGQGSDEQFF.

This clone has only one observation. V usage is TRBV4-1 and J usage is TRBJ2-5, with a possible D match to TRBD2 (6 bases). Germline loops: CDR1 MGHRA, CDR2 YSYEKL. The CDR3 extends over 15 amino acids. Trimming stripped 4 bases from V and 3 bases from J, with 15 bases between. This CDR3 reads CASSLNWDFEETQYF. CDR3 DNA: TGCGCCAGCAGCCTCAATTGGGACTTCGAAGAGACCCAGTACTTC.

The chain has TRBV2 and TRBJ1-1, with TRBD1 matching over 9 bases. With V trimmed by 4 bases and J by 1 base, 4 bases remained unmatched. Germline assignment: CDR1 SNHLY and CDR2 FYNNEI. The CDR3 extends over 15 amino acids. Here the CDR3 reads CASSGQGVGNTEAFF. DNA of the CDR3: TGTGCCAGCAGTGGACAGGGGGTGGGGAACACTGAAGCTTTCTTT.

There are a few counts of this clone. The chain carries TRBV29-1 and TRBJ1-1; 7 bases fit TRBD1. Germline V gives CDR1 SQVTM, CDR2 ANQGSEA. This CDR3 is built from 14 residues. Losses at the gene ends were 2 bases for V and 5 bases for J; bases not matched to a gene: 8. The CDR3 DNA is TGCAGCGTTGAAAAGGGGTCAGGGGGGACTGAAGCTTTCTTT. As protein: CSVEKGSGGTEAFF.

The V gene is TRBV7-8, the J gene TRBJ2-7; no clear D. V lost 6 bases and J lost 0, with 12 bases in between. CDR1 is SGHVS and CDR2 is FQNEAQ in the germline V gene. The CDR3 length is 14 residues. The CDR3 sequence: CASSTSGPSYEQYF. DNA for the CDR3: TGTGCCAGCAGTACCTCTGGCCCCTCCTACGAGCAGTACTTC.

Note on this clone: Other DNA sequences in the same sample also yield this CDR3. This chain uses TRBV18 with TRBJ1-3, with 8 positions matching TRBD1. V was pared by 3 bases and J by 0 bases, with 1 base of the junction left unmatched. This CDR3 is built from 15 residues. In germline, CDR1 is KGHSH, CDR2 LQKENI. The CDR3 coding sequence is TGTGCCAGCTCACCGGACAGGGTCTCTGGAAACACCATATATTTT. This encodes CASSPDRVSGNTIYF.

The genes are TRBV6-1 and TRBJ2-7; 14 bases align to TRBD2. The V and J ends lost 7 bases and 7 bases, in that order; junction bases with no gene match: 9. CDR3 length: 15 residues. The germline gives CDR1 MNHNS, CDR2 SASEGT. CDR3 in DNA: TGTGCCAGCATGCGGACTAGCGGGGGGCAAAGGGAGCAGTACTTC. The encoded protein is CASMRTSGGQREQYF.

J is TRBJ2-1 and V is TRBV11-2; tentative D call: TRBD2 (5 bases). V was cut by 3 bases and J by 0 bases, with 12 bases left in between. The CDR3 has 16 amino acids. Germline loops: CDR1 SGHAT, CDR2 FQNNGV. This chain's CDR3 is CASSFSETSSYNEQFF. The CDR3 coding sequence is TGTGCCAGCAGCTTTAGCGAAACCAGCTCCTACAATGAGCAGTTCTTC.

The CDR3 sequence: CASSISAGATGNEQFF. The CDR3 region has the DNA TGTGCCAGCAGCATATCAGCGGGAGCGACGGGTAATGAGCAGTTCTTC. The rearrangement links TRBV9 to TRBJ2-1, with 8 bases matching TRBD2. Germline V gives CDR1 SGDLS, CDR2 YYNGEE. V dropped 4 bases and J dropped 7; count of bases not matched to a gene: 13. The CDR3 sequence is 16 residues long.

V usage is TRBV5-1 and J usage is TRBJ2-3, with 12 bases identical to TRBD2. Germline trimming cut 1 base from V and 3 bases from J; bases unmatched to any gene: 9. This CDR3 has 18 amino acids. Germline V gene lookup returns CDR1 SGHRS and CDR2 YFSETQ. CDR3 residues: CASSLRPLAGGGTDTQYF. CDR3 in DNA: TGCGCCAGCAGCTTGAGACCACTAGCGGGAGGAGGAACAGATACGCAGTATTTT.

The rearrangement links TRBV30 to TRBJ1-2, with 12 bases that match TRBD1. Germline loops: CDR1 GTSNPN, CDR2 SVGIG (reference sequence). The J segment lost 8 bases and the V segment lost 4 bases, leaving 11 bases of the junction unmatched. This CDR3 region has 15 residues. The CDR3 DNA reads as TGTGCCTGGACCGCGGGGACAGGGGGCCTCTGGGGCTACACCTTC. Protein: CAWTAGTGGLWGYTF.

The V and J genes are TRBV5-6 and TRBJ2-3, with 7 positions matching TRBD2. Germline CDR1 and CDR2: SGHDT and YYEEEE. After removal of 0 bases from V and 0 bases from J, the junction contained 10 bases not matched to a gene. The length of the CDR3 is 18 residues. Here the CDR3 DNA reads TGTGCCAGCAGCTTGGCCGGCGGGGGACCCTCTAGCACAGATACGCAGTATTTT. It specifies CASSLAGGGPSSTDTQYF.